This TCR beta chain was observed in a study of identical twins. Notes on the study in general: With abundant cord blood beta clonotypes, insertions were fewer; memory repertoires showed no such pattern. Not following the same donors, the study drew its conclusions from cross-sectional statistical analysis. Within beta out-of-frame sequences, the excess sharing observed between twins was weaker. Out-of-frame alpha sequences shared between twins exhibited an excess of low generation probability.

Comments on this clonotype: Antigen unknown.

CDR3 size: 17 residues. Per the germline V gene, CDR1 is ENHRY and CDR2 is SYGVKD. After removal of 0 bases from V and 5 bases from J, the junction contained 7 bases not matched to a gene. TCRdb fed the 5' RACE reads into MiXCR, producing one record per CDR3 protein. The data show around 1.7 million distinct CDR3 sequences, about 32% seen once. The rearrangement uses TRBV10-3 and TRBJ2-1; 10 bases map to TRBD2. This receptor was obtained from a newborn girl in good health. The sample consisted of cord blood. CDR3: CAISESTLAGVNNEQFF. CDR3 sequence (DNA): TGTGCCATCAGTGAGTCGACTCTAGCGGGAGTTAACAATGAGCAGTTCTTC.